These 24 T cell receptor beta chains share one sample of origin, sequenced in a study of T cells in localized non-small cell lung cancer. Only in-frame clones appear in the TCRdb table, and some are missing; sequencing was by immunoSEQ multiplex PCR. The top ten clones hold approximately 7.2% of a sample with approximately 33,000 clones, around 90% of them seen once. The input for sequencing was peripheral blood, taken before any cancer treatment. Source of these receptors: a woman between 40 and 69 years old with stage I lung adenocarcinoma.

The chain has TRBV4-3 and TRBJ1-5; D gene uncertain. V was clipped by 4 bases and J by 4 bases, with 8 bases between them. Germline V lookup: CDR1 LGHNA, CDR2 YSLEER. The CDR3 runs to 13 residues. This CDR3 is CASSRERNQPQHF. As DNA, the CDR3 is TGCGCCAGCAGCCGGGAGCGGAATCAGCCCCAGCATTTT.

The chain is built from TRBV28 and TRBJ1-5; D unclear. Germline CDR1 MDHEN, CDR2 SYDVKM. Trimming shortened V by 2 bases and J by 4 bases, and 9 bases separated the two germline ends. The CDR3 is 14 residues long. The CDR3 region has the DNA TGTGCCAGCAGTTTAAGCACAGTTAATCAGCCCCAGCATTTT. The encoded protein is CASSLSTVNQPQHF.

The chain couples TRBV9 to TRBJ1-1, with TRBD1 identical over 8 bases. Looked up from germline, CDR1 is SGDLS and CDR2 is YYNGEE. Unmatched junction bases numbered 7, after V lost 0 bases and J lost 0 bases. The CDR3 totals 17 residues. The CDR3 DNA is TGTGCCAGCAGCGTAGTAGGGAGACAGGGGATGAACACTGAAGCTTTCTTT. Protein product: CASSVVGRQGMNTEAFF.

In its sample, this clone was seen once. V is TRBV7-9 and J is TRBJ2-7; the D call may be TRBD1 or TRBD2 (5 bases each). V was pared by 1 base and J by 2 bases, with 12 bases between. Germline V gene sequence: CDR1 SEHNR, CDR2 FQNEAQ (reference sequence). CDR3 length: 15 amino acids. CDR3 residues: CASSLDGTRAYEQYF. CDR3 in DNA: TGTGCCAGCAGCTTAGACGGGACCCGCGCCTACGAGCAGTACTTC. Full variable domain (rest looked up from reference TRBV7-9 and TRBJ2-7): DTGVSQNPRHKITKRGQNVTFRCDPISEHNRLYWYRQTLGQGPEFLTYFQNEAQLEKSRLLSDRFSAERPKGSFSTLEIQRTEQGDSAMYLCASSLDGTRAYEQYFGPGTRLTVT.

The gene calls are TRBV5-1 and TRBJ2-3; D possibly uses TRBD1 or TRBD2 (5 bases each). The CDR3 contains 14 residues. Trimming shortened V by 4 bases and J by 1 base, and 10 bases separated the two germline ends. Germline V gene sequence: CDR1 SGHRS, CDR2 YFSETQ. In nucleotides, the CDR3 is TGCGCCAGCAGCCCCGGGACGGGCACAGATACGCAGTATTTT. Encoded protein: CASSPGTGTDTQYF.

Here the CDR3 DNA reads TGTGCCAGCAGTGAAAACGGCAGGGGTCAGCCCCAGCATTTT. Translated, it gives CASSENGRGQPQHF. J is TRBJ1-5 and V is TRBV2; tentatively, D is TRBD1 (6 bases). The CDR3 runs to 14 residues. The V gene lost 2 bases and the J gene lost 6 bases, with 11 bases spanning the gap. CDR1 SNHLY and CDR2 FYNNEI come from the germline V gene.

The rearrangement joins TRBV18 to TRBJ1-1; the D gene is possibly TRBD1 (6 bases). The CDR3 length is 14 residues. Germline lookup yields CDR1 KGHSH and CDR2 LQKENI. V shed 3 bases and J shed 5 bases, with 13 bases lying between them. CDR3 sequence reads: CASSPSQGRTEAFF. CDR3 nucleotide sequence: TGTGCCAGCTCACCCTCACAGGGAAGGACTGAAGCTTTCTTT. The full variable domain, its missing parts supplied by reference TRBV18 and TRBJ1-1, is NAGVMQNPRHLVRRRGQEARLRCSPMKGHSHVYWYRQLPEEGLKFMVYLQKENIIDESGMPKERFSAEFPKEGPSILRIQQVVRGDSAAYFCASSPSQGRTEAFFGQGTRLTVV.

In nucleotides, the CDR3 is TGTGCCAGCACCGAGGGGGGGGCTAGCACAGATACGCAGTATTTT. It codes for CASTEGGASTDTQYF. The rearrangement joins TRBV6-1 to TRBJ2-3, with D tentatively TRBD2 (7 bases). V dropped 7 bases and J dropped 0 bases, with 14 bases sitting between them. CDR1 and CDR2 (germline): MNHNS, SASEGT. CDR3 size: 15 residues.

This chain links TRBV7-2 with TRBJ2-1; D call uncertain. The CDR3 has 12 amino acids. Germline CDR1 SGHTA, CDR2 FQGNSA. The V and J ends lost 0 bases and 5 bases respectively, with 2 bases between them. CDR3 coding DNA: TGTGCCAGCAGCTTAGCTCACAATGAGCAGTTCTTC. Translated, it gives CASSLAHNEQFF.

The chain employs TRBV5-5 and TRBJ1-6; no definite D call. V was clipped by 0 bases and J by 7 bases, with 14 bases between them. The CDR3 totals 16 residues. Germline CDR1 and CDR2: SGHKS and YYEKEE (reference sequence). The CDR3 sequence is CASSLGFSSRNSPLHF. DNA of the CDR3: TGTGCCAGCAGCTTGGGGTTCAGCAGTCGCAATTCACCCCTCCACTTT.

The chain has TRBV4-1 and TRBJ1-3, with D possibly TRBD1 on 6 matching bases. Germline CDR1 and CDR2: MGHRA and YSYEKL. CDR3 length: 18 amino acids. V gave up 5 bases and J gave up 0 bases, with 20 bases separating them. CDR3 residues: CASSLLNEQGLSGNTIYF. CDR3 DNA: TGCGCCAGCAGCTTACTCAACGAACAGGGCCTCTCTGGAAACACCATATATTTT.

The chain joins TRBV5-5 to TRBJ2-3, with 8 positions matching TRBD2. The CDR3 spans 12 residues. J was trimmed by 13 bases and V by 3 bases; bases with no gene match: 7. CDR1 and CDR2 from the germline V gene are SGHKS and YYEKEE (reference sequence). The CDR3 protein is CASSSRLASKYF. CDR3 sequence (DNA): TGTGCCAGCAGCTCCCGACTAGCGAGCAAGTATTTT.

The CDR3 coding sequence is TGTGCCAGCAGCCTCAATTACGACAGGGACAATGAGCAGTTCTTC. Its protein product is CASSLNYDRDNEQFF. V usage is TRBV11-3 and J usage is TRBJ2-1; 7 nucleotides line up with TRBD1. The CDR3 consists of 15 residues. The germline V gene encodes CDR1 SGHNT and CDR2 YENEEA. V lost 5 bases to trimming and J lost 5 bases; unmatched junction nucleotides: 9.

The chain couples TRBV5-8 to TRBJ1-1; TRBD1 might be the D (6 bases). Germline lookup yields CDR1 SGHTS and CDR2 YDEGEE. There are 15 residues in the CDR3. With 0 bases removed from V and 1 base from J, the gap between germline ends came to 10 bases. DNA of the CDR3: TGTGCCAGCAGCTTGGTAGGGGGTCCGAACACTGAAGCTTTCTTT. The encoded protein is CASSLVGGPNTEAFF. Complete variable domain (other parts from reference TRBV5-8 and TRBJ1-1): EAGVTQSPTHLIKTRGQQATLRCSPISGHTSVYWYQQALGLGLQFLLWYDEGEERNRGNFPPRFSGRQFPNYSSELNVNALELEDSALYLCASSLVGGPNTEAFFGQGTRLTVV.

This chain connects TRBV2 to TRBJ1-1; D unresolved. Looked up from germline, CDR1 is SNHLY and CDR2 is FYNNEI. V was trimmed by 3 bases and J by 7 bases, leaving 6 bases between them. This CDR3 region has 11 residues. The CDR3 loop reads CASSDRREAFF. The DNA of the CDR3 is TGTGCCAGCAGTGACAGGCGTGAAGCTTTCTTT.

The rearrangement links TRBV7-6 to TRBJ1-2, with 8 nucleotides matching TRBD1. Germline assignment: CDR1 SGHVS and CDR2 FNYEAQ. The CDR3 covers 14 residues. Germline trimming cut 5 bases from V and 6 bases from J; bases unmatched to any gene: 8. Written as DNA, the CDR3 is TGTGCCAGCAGCCCCAGGGGGCGACGCGATGGCTACACCTTC. This translates into CASSPRGRRDGYTF.

The V call is TRBV7-3, the J call TRBJ1-2, with 7 bases matching TRBD1. The CDR3 is 14 amino acids. In germline, CDR1 is SGHTA, CDR2 FQGTGA. V lost 3 bases and J lost 4; bases outside the gene matches: 5. The CDR3 is CASSLDRSGYGYTF. CDR3 DNA: TGTGCCAGCAGCTTGGACAGGTCGGGCTATGGCTACACCTTC.

The chain links TRBV11-3 to TRBJ1-1, with D perhaps TRBD1 (5 bases). The V gene lost 5 bases and the J gene lost 2 bases, with 15 bases spanning the gap. The CDR3 is 15 residues long. Per the germline V gene, CDR1 is SGHNT and CDR2 is YENEEA. CDR3 region: CASSPSGPINTEAFF. The DNA for the CDR3 is TGTGCCAGCAGCCCATCGGGACCGATCAACACTGAAGCTTTCTTT.

The chain uses TRBV7-9 and TRBJ2-3; D uncertain. With 3 bases removed from V and 1 base from J, the gap between germline ends came to 5 bases. Germline CDR1 and CDR2: SEHNR and FQNEAQ (reference sequence). The CDR3 totals 13 residues. CDR3 nucleotide sequence: TGTGCCAGCAGCTTGAGCCGCACAGATACGCAGTATTTT. Protein sequence: CASSLSRTDTQYF.

The chain carries TRBV5-4 and TRBJ1-4; no reliable D call. The CDR3 spans 17 residues. Trimming removed 3 bases at V and 0 bases at J, with 15 bases between. Germline V lookup: CDR1 SGHNT, CDR2 YYREEE (reference sequence). The CDR3 spells CASSSQKGRSTNEKLFF. CDR3 DNA: TGTGCCAGCAGCTCTCAGAAAGGTCGTTCAACTAATGAAAAACTGTTTTTT.

The chain combines TRBV7-2 with TRBJ1-5; D is perhaps TRBD1 (6 bases). The CDR3 is made up of 15 amino acids. Germline V CDR1 and CDR2: SGHTA, FQGNSA. The V end lost 5 bases, the J end lost 4 bases, and 15 bases lay between the germline ends. CDR3 residues: CASSTGGRGNQPQHF. The CDR3 DNA is TGTGCCAGCAGCACGGGGGGGCGAGGGAATCAGCCCCAGCATTTT.

The chain combines TRBV27 with TRBJ1-1, with a possible D match to TRBD1 (5 bases). The CDR3 is made up of 13 amino acids. The germline V and J ends were trimmed by 3 bases and 10 bases, with 15 bases remaining between them. CDR1 and CDR2 from the germline V gene are MNHEY and SMNVEV (reference sequence). In nucleotides, the CDR3 is TGTGCCAGCAGTTTTTCTGGGACGGATGGAGCTTTCTTT. Encoded protein: CASSFSGTDGAFF.

CDR3: CASRNSGQGADTQYF. CDR3 sequence (DNA): TGTGCCAGCAGGAACTCGGGACAGGGGGCAGATACGCAGTATTTT. The chain couples TRBV6-6 to TRBJ2-3; TRBD1 matches 11 bases. With 6 bases clipped from V and 4 bases from J, the junction kept 6 bases outside the gene matches. The CDR3 loop spans 15 amino acids. The V gene's germline CDR1 is MNHNY and CDR2 SVGAGI (reference sequence).

This chain uses TRBV28 with TRBJ2-1, with 15 bases fitting TRBD2. Per germline, CDR1 MDHEN and CDR2 SYDVKM. J lost 2 bases, V lost 6 bases, and 8 bases had no gene match. The CDR3 spans 18 residues. CDR3 DNA sequence: TGTGCCAGCAGGGGGACTAGCGGGGGGCTTCGGGCCTACAATGAGCAGTTCTTC. It encodes CASRGTSGGLRAYNEQFF.